This T cell receptor beta chain emerged from a study of control samples from healthy donors and cancer patients. V was shortened by 4 bases and J by 8 bases, with 17 bases between the two germline ends. There are 14 residues in the CDR3. CDR1 and CDR2 from the germline V gene are LNHDA and SQIVND (reference sequence). Clones were sequenced by immunoSEQ multiplex PCR, and TCRdb holds only the in-frame ones, with some missing. This sample has about 80,000 clones, with under 90% found just once. The TCR was taken from a man aged 50-59 years in good health. Source material: blood. The chain couples TRBV19 to TRBJ1-2; perhaps TRBD1 as D (6 bases). As DNA, the CDR3 is TGTGCCAGTAGTAAGGCCAACAGGGAGTCAGGCTACACCTTC. Its translation is CASSKANRESGYTF. The full variable domain, rest sourced from reference TRBV19 and TRBJ1-2, is DGGITQSPKYLFRKEGQNVTLSCEQNLNHDAMYWYRQDPGQGLRLIYYSQIVNDFQKGDIAEGYSVSREKKESFPLTVTSAQKNPTAFYLCASSKANRESGYTFGSGTRLTVV.